The 18 T cell receptor beta chains below were found in one sample sequenced in a study of blood T cell repertoires in COVID-19. Only in-frame clones appear in the TCRdb table, and some are missing; sequencing was by immunoSEQ multiplex PCR. The sample lists 25,000 to 30,000 clones, around 85% occurring once. Sample: peripheral blood. The receptor source for this set is a human donor in a cohort sampled during active COVID-19.

In its sample, this clone was seen once. V usage is TRBV10-3 and J usage is TRBJ1-3; D unresolved. Germline CDR1 is ENHRY and CDR2 is SYGVKD. Trimming removed 3 bases at V and 8 bases at J, with 8 bases between. The CDR3 is 12 residues long. Here the CDR3 DNA reads TGTGCCATCAGTGATCGGGGTGACACCATATATTTT. Amino acids: CAISDRGDTIYF.

The chain carries TRBV27 and TRBJ2-4; 13 bases fit TRBD2. The CDR3 runs 19 residues. V shed 2 bases, J shed 8 bases, and the junction held 15 bases outside the gene matches. Germline-derived CDR1 and CDR2 are MNHEY and SMNVEV (reference sequence). The CDR3 sequence is CASSLDITSGRAVVHIQYF. DNA of the CDR3: TGTGCCAGCAGTTTAGATATCACTAGCGGGAGGGCCGTGGTGCACATTCAGTACTTC.

The V and J genes are TRBV28 and TRBJ2-7; 7 nucleotides line up with TRBD2. Germline lookup yields CDR1 MDHEN and CDR2 SYDVKM. The CDR3 has 14 amino acids. V was clipped by 5 bases and J by 7 bases; unmatched bases: 11. CDR3 nucleotides: TGTGCCAGCAGTGGACCGGCGGGAGTGGGGGAGCAGTACTTC. Translating gives CASSGPAGVGEQYF. Full variable domain (outside the CDR3, taken from reference TRBV28 and TRBJ2-7): DVKVTQSSRYLVKRTGEKVFLECVQDMDHENMFWYRQDPGLGLRLIYFSYDVKMKEKGDIPEGYSVSREKKERFSLILESASTNQTSMYLCASSGPAGVGEQYFGPGTRLTVT.

The chain couples TRBV10-1 to TRBJ1-6, with 9 bases that match TRBD1. From germline, CDR1 is WNHNN and CDR2 SYGVQD (reference sequence). The J segment lost 8 bases and the V segment lost 2 bases, leaving 4 bases of the junction unmatched. The CDR3 sequence is 15 residues long. CDR3 sequence (DNA): TGCGCCAGCAGTGAGCAGGACAGGGGCCATTCACCCCTCCACTTT. Its protein product is CASSEQDRGHSPLHF.

This clone was found a few times. The chain is built from TRBV2 and TRBJ1-4; D is uncertain. Trimming stripped 3 bases from V and 6 bases from J, with 8 bases between. CDR3 length: 13 amino acids. Germline V lookup: CDR1 SNHLY, CDR2 FYNNEI. The CDR3 loop is CASSEQVDEKLFF. CDR3 DNA sequence: TGTGCCAGCAGTGAGCAGGTAGATGAAAAACTGTTTTTT.

This chain links TRBV3-1 (or the pseudogene TRBV3-2) with TRBJ2-3; weak D call: TRBD2 (6 bases). Germline assignment: CDR1 LGHDT and CDR2 YNNKEL (reference sequence). This CDR3 is 13 amino acids long. V lost 6 bases to trimming and J lost 5 bases, with 12 bases between them. DNA of the CDR3: TGTGCCAGCAGGGGGACTGGGCGAGATACGCAGTATTTT. It encodes CASRGTGRDTQYF.

This clone was detected only once. The J gene is TRBJ2-7, the V gene TRBV11-2; no reliable D call. V lost 4 bases and J lost 2, with 6 bases in between. Germline V gene data show CDR1 as SGHAT and CDR2 as FQNNGV. The length of the CDR3 is 12 residues. The CDR3 bases are TGTGCCAGCAGCTCACAGACCTACGAGCAGTACTTC. It is translated as CASSSQTYEQYF.

CDR3 nucleotides: TGTGCCAGCAGTTTCGGGACAGGGGTGGCAGCTTTCTTT. It codes for CASSFGTGVAAFF. This chain connects TRBV12-3 or TRBV12-4 to TRBJ1-1, with 10 positions matching TRBD1. The CDR3 runs 13 residues. Unmatched junction bases numbered 5, after V lost 3 bases and J lost 10 bases.

The J gene is TRBJ1-1, the V gene TRBV19; D might be TRBD1 (5 bases). The CDR3 contains 18 residues. Trimming left V 0 bases short and J 0 bases short, with 17 bases between. Germline-derived CDR1 and CDR2 are LNHDA and SQIVND (reference sequence). CDR3 region: CASSIDLGYTGMNTEAFF. Here the CDR3 DNA reads TGTGCCAGTAGTATAGATTTGGGCTATACAGGCATGAACACTGAAGCTTTCTTT.

The chain carries TRBV5-1 and TRBJ2-5, with D tentatively TRBD1 (6 bases). The CDR3 runs to 13 residues. CDR1 and CDR2 from the germline V gene are SGHRS and YFSETQ. Trimming took off 6 bases at V and 3 bases at J, with 12 bases between the two ends. The CDR3 is CASNRDTEETQYF. CDR3 DNA sequence: TGCGCCAGCAACCGGGACACTGAAGAGACCCAGTACTTC.

The J gene is TRBJ2-1, the V gene TRBV11-3; TRBD2 agrees at 11 bases. From germline, CDR1 is SGHNT and CDR2 YENEEA. This CDR3 has 17 amino acids. V lost 5 bases to trimming and J lost 10 bases; unmatched junction nucleotides: 16. The CDR3 protein is CASSPRTGLAVPPEQFF. The DNA for the CDR3 is TGTGCCAGCAGCCCACGTACGGGACTAGCGGTCCCCCCGGAGCAGTTCTTC. The variable domain in full, completed from reference TRBV11-3 and TRBJ2-1, reads EAGVVQSPRYKIIEKKQPVAFWCNPISGHNTLYWYLQNLGQGPELLIRYENEEAVDDSQLPKDRFSAERLKGVDSTLKIQPAELGDSAVYLCASSPRTGLAVPPEQFFGPGTRLTVL.

The chain couples TRBV21-1 to TRBJ2-1; the table gives TRBD2 as D, unverified against the DNA. TRBV21-1 is deemed a pseudogene. The CDR3 contains 19 residues. The CDR3 DNA is TGTGCCAGCAGCTTCCATTTGGCTAGCGGGGGACCGCGCTACAATGAGCAGTTCTTC. Translating gives CASSFHLASGGPRYNEQFF.

This chain links TRBV18 with TRBJ1-1; D is unclear. The CDR3 spans 15 residues. V was shortened by 3 bases and J by 6 bases, with 17 bases between the two germline ends. Germline CDR1 reads KGHSH; CDR2 reads LQKENI. The CDR3 protein is CASSPSARRQAEAFF. CDR3 nucleotide sequence: TGTGCCAGCTCACCGTCGGCCAGACGTCAGGCTGAAGCTTTCTTT.

The V gene is TRBV4-2, the J gene TRBJ2-1, with TRBD2 as a possible D gene (6 bases). V was trimmed by 0 bases and J by 3 bases, leaving 15 bases between them. The CDR3 has 17 residues. Germline V gene lookup returns CDR1 LGHNA and CDR2 YNFKEQ. The CDR3 loop reads CASSQDLGLHHYNEQFF. The CDR3 DNA follows: TGTGCCAGCAGCCAAGATTTGGGACTTCACCACTACAATGAGCAGTTCTTC.

The chain recombines TRBV4-2 with TRBJ1-1, with D tentatively TRBD1 (6 bases). Germline assignment: CDR1 LGHNA and CDR2 YNFKEQ. Trimming pared 0 bases from V and 0 bases from J, leaving 17 bases between. The CDR3 contains 18 residues. In DNA form, the CDR3 reads TGTGCCAGCAGCCAAGACCGAGGGTCGGGGGGCTTGAACACTGAAGCTTTCTTT. It yields the protein CASSQDRGSGGLNTEAFF.

This clone was counted only a few times. The V gene is TRBV4-1, the J gene TRBJ1-5; 9 nucleotides agree with TRBD1. The trim removed 0 bases at V and 0 bases at J, leaving 12 bases unmatched. Germline V gene data show CDR1 as MGHRA and CDR2 as YSYEKL. CDR3 size: 20 residues. As DNA, the CDR3 is TGCGCCAGCAGCCAAGAAATACGGACAGGGGCTGCTGCTAGCAATCAGCCCCAGCATTTT. As protein: CASSQEIRTGAAASNQPQHF.

The chain links TRBV7-9 to TRBJ1-1, with 8 bases identical to TRBD1. This CDR3 spans 16 amino acids. Germline CDR1 and CDR2: SEHNR and FQNEAQ (reference sequence). V shed 4 bases and J 3 bases; nucleotides not matched to a gene: 10. CDR3 sequence reads: CASSSTTGGVDTEAFF. The CDR3 DNA is TGTGCCAGCAGCTCAACAACAGGGGGAGTGGACACTGAAGCTTTCTTT. Full variable domain (remainder filled in from reference TRBV7-9 and TRBJ1-1): DTGVSQNPRHKITKRGQNVTFRCDPISEHNRLYWYRQTLGQGPEFLTYFQNEAQLEKSRLLSDRFSAERPKGSFSTLEIQRTEQGDSAMYLCASSSTTGGVDTEAFFGQGTRLTVV.

The chain joins TRBV29-1 to TRBJ2-5, with D possibly being TRBD1 (5 bases). The CDR3 has 13 residues. Between the trimmed V and J ends, which lost 6 bases and 5 bases, there was a span of 16 bases. Germline CDR1 is SQVTM and CDR2 is ANQGSEA. Here the CDR3 reads CSVGGRALETQYF. CDR3 in DNA: TGCAGCGTGGGCGGCAGGGCTCTGGAGACCCAGTACTTC.